Following are 12 T cell receptor beta chains from one sample sequenced in a study of blood T cell repertoires in COVID-19. Profiling relied on immunoSEQ multiplex PCR, and the TCRdb table lists in-frame clones only, not all of them. The sample records approximately 450,000 clones, about 89% being singletons. Sequencing was done on a sample of peripheral blood. The receptors originated from a woman in her twenties or thirties with acute or convalescent COVID-19.

The genes are TRBV28 and TRBJ1-2; 9 positions match TRBD1. The CDR3 contains 12 residues. The J segment lost 8 bases and the V segment lost 10 bases, leaving 8 bases of the junction unmatched. Germline V gives CDR1 MDHEN, CDR2 SYDVKM. Here the CDR3 reads CANRGQGGGYTF. The CDR3 DNA is TGTGCCAACCGGGGACAGGGCGGCGGCTACACCTTC.

The chain is built from TRBV6-6 and TRBJ2-7, with D perhaps matching TRBD1 (6 bases). Germline V lookup: CDR1 MNHNY, CDR2 SVGAGI (reference sequence). This CDR3 is 13 amino acids long. Trimming stripped 10 bases from V and 0 bases from J, with 13 bases between. CDR3 in DNA: TGTGCCATCAGGGGTAGCGTCTCCTACGAGCAGTACTTC. The encoded protein is CAIRGSVSYEQYF.

The chain recombines TRBV9 with TRBJ2-1, with TRBD1 matching 9 bases. CDR1 SGDLS and CDR2 YYNGEE come from the germline V gene. V gave up 3 bases and J gave up 4 bases; unmatched junction bases: 2. This CDR3 contains 14 residues. CDR3 sequence (DNA): TGTGCCAGCAGCGAGACAGGGGGGTACAATGAGCAGTTCTTC. This codes for CASSETGGYNEQFF.

The gene calls are TRBV29-1 and TRBJ2-7; 7 bases line up with TRBD1. The germline V gene encodes CDR1 SQVTM and CDR2 ANQGSEA. The CDR3 sequence is 12 residues long. Unmatched junction bases numbered 4, after V lost 6 bases and J lost 2 bases. Here the CDR3 DNA reads TGCAGCGTGAGGCAGGGGGCCTACGAGCAGTACTTC. It codes for CSVRQGAYEQYF.

V and J are TRBV4-1 and TRBJ2-1; no clear D. The germline gives CDR1 MGHRA, CDR2 YSYEKL. This CDR3 is 15 amino acids long. V lost 2 bases to trimming and J lost 10 bases, with 18 bases between them. This CDR3 is CASSQKIRTLGEQFF. Here the CDR3 DNA reads TGCGCCAGCAGCCAAAAAATTAGAACCCTCGGGGAGCAGTTCTTC.

This chain uses TRBV19 with TRBJ1-3; no clear D. The CDR3 totals 15 residues. Germline V lookup: CDR1 LNHDA, CDR2 SQIVND (reference sequence). The V gene lost 3 bases and the J gene lost 7 bases, with 16 bases spanning the gap. DNA for the CDR3: TGTGCCAGTAGTATGGGTGAGGGAGCGACGAACACCATATATTTT. Amino acid sequence: CASSMGEGATNTIYF.

This sequence joins TRBV5-1 and TRBJ2-2, with 8 bases fitting TRBD2. The V and J ends lost 6 bases and 3 bases, in that order; junction bases with no gene match: 7. Looked up from germline, CDR1 is SGHRS and CDR2 is YFSETQ. This CDR3 has 15 residues. The CDR3 DNA sequence: TGCGCCAGCAACCGGGGGGGCCAGGACACCGGGGAGCTGTTTTTT. Its protein is CASNRGGQDTGELFF.

The chain couples TRBV2 to TRBJ1-6; TRBD1 matches at 7 bases. CDR1 SNHLY and CDR2 FYNNEI come from the germline V gene. The CDR3 extends over 15 amino acids. V gave up 1 base and J gave up 9 bases; unmatched junction bases: 6. Here the CDR3 reads CASSEDPQGVSPLHF. In DNA, the CDR3 is TGTGCCAGCAGTGAAGATCCGCAGGGGGTTTCACCCCTCCACTTT.

V and J are TRBV6-2 or TRBV6-3 and TRBJ2-5; weak D call: TRBD2 (6 bases). Looked up from germline, CDR1 is MNHEY and CDR2 is SVGEGT. The CDR3 length is 14 residues. V lost 6 bases, J lost 2 bases, and 13 bases lay in between. The CDR3 spells CASSPGTLQETQYF. For the CDR3, the DNA is TGTGCCAGCAGCCCCGGGACTCTACAAGAGACCCAGTACTTC.

This clone has just one count. Additional DNA sequences in this sample encode the identical CDR3. The genes are TRBV18 and TRBJ2-1; TRBD2 matches at 10 bases. The junction had 3 bases not matched to a gene; V was cut back by 3 bases and J by 4 bases. This CDR3 is 15 amino acids long. Germline lookup yields CDR1 KGHSH and CDR2 LQKENI. The CDR3 reads CASSPLAGAYNEQFF. The CDR3 bases are TGTGCCAGCTCACCCCTAGCGGGGGCTTACAATGAGCAGTTCTTC.

The CDR3 region has the DNA TGCGCCAGCAGCGGGGCCGGGGGGAACTATGGCTACACCTTC. It codes for CASSGAGGNYGYTF. The genes are TRBV5-1 and TRBJ1-2, with D tentatively TRBD1 (5 bases). CDR1 SGHRS and CDR2 YFSETQ come from the germline V gene. Trimming shortened V by 4 bases and J by 2 bases, and 12 bases separated the two germline ends. This CDR3 is built from 14 residues.

The chain couples TRBV27 to TRBJ2-7, with TRBD1 identical over 7 bases. V lost 4 bases to trimming and J lost 3 bases; unmatched junction nucleotides: 3. Germline CDR1 reads MNHEY; CDR2 reads SMNVEV (reference sequence). The CDR3 totals 13 residues. CDR3 in DNA: TGTGCCAGCAGTTGGAGACAGGGCTACGAGCAGTACTTC. Translated, it gives CASSWRQGYEQYF.